Following are 32 T cell receptor beta chains from one sample sequenced in a study of T cells expressing NK-cell markers. TCRdb processed the 5' RACE reads again and assigns one entry to each CDR3 protein, with no DNA. The sample has around 380,000 distinct CDR3 sequences, and its top ten clones hold approximately 12%. Source material: blood T cells: a sorted CD56 or NKG2C T cell subset, CD4+ or CD8+ T cells, or bulk PBMC T cells (not recorded which). The receptors derive from a woman between 50 and 59 years old in good health.

V is TRBV7-9 and J is TRBJ2-7; the D gene TCRdb calls, TRBD1, cannot be checked with no DNA. The CDR3 contains 14 residues. Germline V gives CDR1 SEHNR, CDR2 FQNEAQ (reference sequence). The CDR3 here is CASNPGSPSYEQYF.

The rearrangement joins TRBV4-1 to TRBJ2-1; the TCRdb call, TRBD2, lacks DNA for checking. From germline, CDR1 is MGHRA and CDR2 YSYEKL. The CDR3 loop spans 16 amino acids. CDR3 region: CASSQAGTSGYNEQFF.

The V and J genes are TRBV5-1 and TRBJ2-5; TCRdb indicates TRBD1, and absent DNA this call remains unverified. This CDR3 region has 14 residues. CDR1 is SGHRS, CDR2 YFSETQ, per germline. The CDR3 protein is CASSGAQPVETQYF.

The rearrangement uses TRBV20-1 and TRBJ2-7; TCRdb calls TRBD2, which cannot be checked without DNA. Germline loops: CDR1 DFQATT, CDR2 SNEGSKA (reference sequence). The CDR3 length is 14 residues. CDR3: CSASEAGNPYEQYF.

The chain combines TRBV9 with TRBJ2-7; with no DNA, the TCRdb D assignment of TRBD2 cannot be verified. Looked up from germline, CDR1 is SGDLS and CDR2 is YYNGEE. The CDR3 totals 14 residues. The CDR3 loop reads CASSVGGYPYEQYF.

This chain uses TRBV12-3 or TRBV12-4 with TRBJ2-2; without DNA, the TCRdb call of TRBD1 cannot be checked. This CDR3 has 13 residues. The CDR3: CASKGQGVGELFF.

This chain links TRBV7-9 with TRBJ2-1; TCRdb returns TRBD1, unconfirmable since there is no DNA. The CDR3 runs to 15 residues. Germline CDR1 and CDR2: SEHNR and FQNEAQ (reference sequence). CDR3 sequence reads: CASSLAQGYHNEQFF.

CDR3 loop: CASSLENQGISYNEQFF. V is TRBV11-2 and J is TRBJ2-1; TCRdb's assignment of TRBD1 cannot be checked, as there is no DNA. The CDR3 length is 17 residues. Germline V gene sequence: CDR1 SGHAT, CDR2 FQNNGV. Together with reference TRBV11-2 and TRBJ2-1, the CDR3 gives the full variable domain: EAGVAQSPRYKIIEKRQSVAFWCNPISGHATLYWYQQILGQGPKLLIQFQNNGVVDDSQLPKDRFSAERLKGVDSTLKIQPAKLEDSAVYLCASSLENQGISYNEQFFGPGTRLTVL.

V gene TRBV25-1 combines with J gene TRBJ2-3; the TCRdb D gene call, TRBD2, has no DNA to confirm it. The CDR3 loop spans 17 amino acids. CDR1 and CDR2 from the germline V gene are MGHDK and SYGVNS. CDR3 amino acids: CASTETTSALGEDTQYF.

V gene TRBV6-5 combines with J gene TRBJ2-2; TCRdb returns TRBD1, unconfirmable since there is no DNA. Germline V gene sequence: CDR1 MNHEY, CDR2 SVGAGI. This CDR3 is built from 13 residues. Here the CDR3 reads CATRQGAFGELFF.

V usage is TRBV3-1 and J usage is TRBJ2-4; TCRdb selects TRBD1, and the lack of DNA leaves this call unchecked. CDR1 is LGHDT, CDR2 YNNKEL, per germline (reference sequence). The CDR3 contains 14 residues. The CDR3 region is CASSQGTGKNIQYF.

The chain carries TRBV13 and TRBJ2-3; TCRdb indicates TRBD2, and absent DNA this call remains unverified. The germline CDR1 and CDR2 sequences are PRHDT and FYEKMQ (reference sequence). CDR3 size: 15 residues. CDR3 sequence: CASSLGRAGSDTQYF.

This rearrangement joins TRBV28 to TRBJ1-1. The CDR3 extends over 13 amino acids. Germline CDR1 reads MDHEN; CDR2 reads SYDVKM. CDR3 region: CASSLFGSAEAFF.

The chain links TRBV6-6 to TRBJ2-2; without DNA, the TCRdb call of TRBD2 cannot be checked. The CDR3 sequence is 14 residues long. CDR1 and CDR2 from the germline V gene are MNHNY and SVGAGI (reference sequence). The CDR3 spells CASSYKRGSGELFF.

This sequence joins TRBV20-1 and TRBJ2-1; TCRdb's D gene call, TRBD2, goes unchecked for lack of DNA. Germline V gives CDR1 DFQATT, CDR2 SNEGSKA (reference sequence). The CDR3 loop spans 15 amino acids. The CDR3 region is CSASRGGLAALEQFF.

The J gene is TRBJ2-2, the V gene TRBV6-4. The CDR3 has 13 amino acids. CDR1 is MRHNA, CDR2 SNTAGT, per germline. CDR3 residues: CASSDSDTGELFF.

The V gene is TRBV15, the J gene TRBJ2-7. This CDR3 is built from 15 residues. The germline V gene has CDR1 LNHNV and CDR2 YYDKDF (reference sequence). CDR3 amino acids: CATSRELASTYEQYF.

This chain links TRBV6-2 or TRBV6-3 with TRBJ1-5; TCRdb returns TRBD1, unconfirmable since there is no DNA. The CDR3 consists of 14 residues. Germline values: CDR1 MNHEY, CDR2 SVGEGT. Here the CDR3 reads CASSYRGPVQPQHF.

V usage is TRBV4-1 and J usage is TRBJ1-1; the D call of TRBD1 rests on TCRdb alone, since no DNA is present to check it. The CDR3 is 11 residues long. The germline V gene encodes CDR1 MGHRA and CDR2 YSYEKL. The CDR3 loop is CASSQGTATFF.

The V call is TRBV2, the J call TRBJ2-1; TCRdb calls TRBD2, which cannot be checked without DNA. Germline CDR1 is SNHLY and CDR2 is FYNNEI. The CDR3 extends over 15 amino acids. CDR3 region: CASARDLGETHEQFF.

The chain combines TRBV12-3 or TRBV12-4 with TRBJ2-5; TCRdb returns TRBD1, unconfirmable since there is no DNA. The CDR3 covers 13 residues. CDR3 loop: CASRKQGRETQYF.

V is TRBV27 and J is TRBJ2-2; the D call of TRBD2 rests on TCRdb alone, since no DNA is present to check it. CDR1 and CDR2 (germline): MNHEY, SMNVEV (reference sequence). The CDR3 sequence is 15 residues long. CDR3 sequence reads: CASSDGPRASGELFF.

V usage is TRBV3-1 and J usage is TRBJ2-7. The CDR3 has 15 residues. Germline V CDR1 and CDR2: LGHDT, YNNKEL (reference sequence). CDR3 in amino acids: CASSQGTYSSYEQYF.

The chain recombines TRBV27 with TRBJ2-5; TCRdb reports TRBD2, a call that lacks DNA to check it against. CDR1 and CDR2 (germline): MNHEY, SMNVEV (reference sequence). There are 15 residues in the CDR3. The CDR3 is CASSFAGGSQETQYF.

The chain joins TRBV27 to TRBJ2-1; lacking DNA, the TRBD2 call made by TCRdb goes unchecked. The germline V gene has CDR1 MNHEY and CDR2 SMNVEV (reference sequence). CDR3 length equals 14 residues. CDR3 sequence: CASSPGTSGRSQFF.

The V and J genes are TRBV20-1 and TRBJ2-1; TCRdb lists TRBD1, though no DNA is available to test this call. The germline CDR1 and CDR2 sequences are DFQATT and SNEGSKA (reference sequence). The length of the CDR3 is 11 residues. The CDR3 is CSVLGDNEQFF.

The J gene is TRBJ1-1, the V gene TRBV5-1; TCRdb picks TRBD1, but there is no DNA to check that call. The CDR3 is 14 amino acids. The germline gives CDR1 SGHRS, CDR2 YFSETQ. The CDR3 here is CASSSHRQATEAFF.

This chain links TRBV5-1 with TRBJ1-1; TCRdb names TRBD1, which stays unverified in the absence of DNA. This CDR3 is 19 amino acids long. The germline gives CDR1 SGHRS, CDR2 YFSETQ. The CDR3 region is CASSLGLGSDSDLNTEAFF.

This chain links TRBV5-1 with TRBJ2-7. This CDR3 contains 19 residues. Germline loops: CDR1 SGHRS, CDR2 YFSETQ. The CDR3 here is CASSSRGVKAISSLYEQYF.

This rearrangement joins TRBV30 to TRBJ1-1; the D gene TCRdb calls, TRBD1, cannot be checked with no DNA. The germline V gene encodes CDR1 GTSNPN and CDR2 SVGIG (reference sequence). The CDR3 totals 11 residues. This CDR3 reads CAWSLQDNLFF.

This chain joins TRBV10-1 and TRBJ2-3; TCRdb outputs TRBD2, but without DNA this stays unchecked. CDR1 WNHNN and CDR2 SYGVQD come from the germline V gene (reference sequence). This CDR3 has 14 amino acids. The CDR3 loop is CASSKLAGTDTQYF.

The J gene is TRBJ2-1, the V gene TRBV29-1; TCRdb's D gene call, TRBD2, goes unchecked for lack of DNA. The CDR3 totals 14 residues. CDR1 and CDR2 (germline): SQVTM, ANQGSEA. The CDR3 protein is CSVFRVAGGNEQFF.